These T cell receptor beta chains were read from a single sample in a study of shared clonotypes between healthy human individuals. The assay was immunoSEQ multiplex PCR, and TCRdb's table has in-frame clones only and misses some. There are a few million clones in the sample; about 92% occur only once, and over 0.12% lies in the top ten. The sequenced sample consisted of naive CD4+ T cells sorted from blood. These receptors were obtained from a man between 18 and 29 years old in good health. CDR3s leave out the opening cysteine and the closing phenylalanine or tryptophan.

v_call	j_call	cdr3_aa
TRBV11-1	TRBJ1-1	ASSPRQGDTEAF
TRBV28	TRBJ1-1	ASSPRRTEAF
TRBV6-6	TRBJ2-7	ASSSAGGPEEQY
TRBV6-5	TRBJ2-3	ASSYSFGSSTDTQY
TRBV5-1	TRBJ2-1	ASSLGTLSYNEQF
TRBV18	TRBJ1-2	ASSRRDTGYT
TRBV28	TRBJ1-6	ASSSRRGLSPLH
TRBV23-1	TRBJ2-7	ASGHRDERLTYEQY
TRBV2	TRBJ2-1	ASSENVVDEQF
TRBV6-5	TRBJ2-7	ASSRRGSGSYEQY
TRBV9	TRBJ2-3	ASSVGSGATDTQY
TRBV15	TRBJ2-7	ATRGDYEQY
TRBV7-8	TRBJ1-6	ASSEQGSRNSPLH
TRBV5-6	TRBJ2-7	ASSRFSTGESYEQY
TRBV28	TRBJ1-6	ASSSVYNSPLH
TRBV29-1	TRBJ2-3	SVEAPVTRTDTQY
TRBV5-1	TRBJ2-7	ASSLERPSDEQY
TRBV7-8	TRBJ2-7	ASSPRGPFSYEQY
TRBV9	TRBJ1-2	ASSADPEAYYGYT
TRBV19	TRBJ2-3	ASRKRNLTDTQY
TRBV7-9	TRBJ2-7	ASSVGGPTGSYEQY
TRBV23-1	TRBJ2-7	ASSQRRRRPSGSRYEQY
TRBV6-6	TRBJ2-7	ASSFGTGGYEQY
TRBV12-5	TRBJ1-3	ASGLVPLIRDSSGNTIY
TRBV28	TRBJ2-7	ASSLRQPGEQY
TRBV5-6	TRBJ2-5	ASSSAGGQETQY
TRBV2	TRBJ2-1	ASSASGITYNEQF
TRBV6-1	TRBJ2-3	ASSELDTQY
TRBV2	TRBJ2-5	ASRRDTQETQY
TRBV9	TRBJ2-5	ASSPSDRGQETQY
TRBV10-3	TRBJ1-5	AISDQGVGQPQH
TRBV5-1	TRBJ2-3	ASKSDAGLALDTQY
TRBV5-4	TRBJ1-2	ASSQGQSSNYGYT
TRBV28	TRBJ2-7	ASGLDRTTSYEQY
TRBV18	TRBJ1-1	ASSPQGNTEAF
TRBV5-1	TRBJ2-7	ASSPVGQGTSYEQY
TRBV7-6	TRBJ1-2	ASSRGQGASNYGYT
TRBV7-3	TRBJ2-3	ASSSGLAGGTDTQY
TRBV6-1	TRBJ2-5	ASSELWGRRQETQY
TRBV7-9	TRBJ2-5	ASSLRAGGLETQY
TRBV25-1	TRBJ2-3	ASRAPGTGGPDTQY
TRBV19	TRBJ2-1	ASRLTASLSYNEQF
TRBV10-3	TRBJ1-2	AISESTINYGYT
TRBV4-1	TRBJ2-3	ASSQDRAGGADTQY
TRBV2	TRBJ2-1	ASNLHWEQF
TRBV7-9	TRBJ1-4	ASSSDRTPANEKLF
TRBV18	TRBJ2-4	ASSPREVDIQY
TRBV5-4	NA	ASSLVGSGLAGEQY
TRBV30	TRBJ1-1	AWTRVGGTEAF
TRBV7-9	TRBJ1-4	ASSSPGTFEKLF